This T cell receptor (beta chain) was recovered during a study of beta chain features in type 1 diabetes. Study-level background: The study examined about 110,000,000 sorted cells across all samples.

Since all of the isolated RNA was reverse transcribed, expressed TCRB transcripts were what got sequenced. The repertoire was sequenced with immunoSEQ multiplex PCR; TCRdb's copy has only in-frame clones and lacks some. Found here are under 900,000 clones, roughly 15% of them singletons; the top ten hold 0.02% to 0.025%. Study-wide results and limits: Shorter TCRB CDR3s, moderately but significantly so, were found in Type 1 diabetes patients in all four CD4+ subsets. PCR might preferentially amplify shorter templates, equally in patients and controls.

Sorting that relied on CD45RO/CCR7/CD25/CD127/CD95/CD27 yielded CD4+ naive, central memory, regulatory and stem cell-like memory cells. This clone was counted a few times. Its antigen is undetermined. The germline V gene has CDR1 SGHRS and CDR2 YFSETQ. V lost 0 bases, J lost 4 bases, and 12 bases lay in between. The CDR3 totals 15 residues. Sequencing was carried out using naive CD4+ T cells from blood. This TCR came from a woman younger than 35 in good health. The V call is TRBV5-1, the J call TRBJ2-3; weak D call: TRBD2 (6 bases). CDR3 loop: CASSLVSGGADTQYF. The CDR3 DNA sequence: TGCGCCAGCAGCTTGGTCTCTGGCGGGGCAGATACGCAGTATTTT.